These T cell receptor beta chains were read from a single sample in a study of T cells in Graves' hyperthyroidism and ophthalmopathy. From the multiplex PCR reads, TCRdb called clonotypes with MiXCR, one entry per CDR3 protein. The sample gives a few hundred thousand distinct CDR3 sequences, approximately 15% of which show up once; less than 9.5% is in the top ten. Sequenced input: blood. The source is a woman younger than 45 with Graves' hyperthyroidism. CDR3s include the opening cysteine and the closing phenylalanine or tryptophan. The order of the fields is J gene, CDR3 length, V gene, D gene, clone size, CDR3 DNA, CDR3 protein. D genes are given only for firm matches. Some rows mark clone size as missing; the rest say once, few, many or name a class of expanded clone.

J: TRBJ2-5; length: 12; V: TRBV10-3; D: NA; size: NA; DNA: TGTGCCATCAGTGACTTAGAAGAGACCCAGTACTTC; CDR3: CAISDLEETQYF
J: TRBJ2-3; length: 12; V: TRBV2; D: NA; size: many; DNA: TGTGCCAGGGGGGGATTCACAGATACGCAGTATTTT; CDR3: CARGGFTDTQYF
J: TRBJ2-2; length: 15; V: TRBV19; D: NA; size: NA; DNA: TGTGCCAGTAGTATTCTTGTAAGGAACACCGGGGAGCTGTTTTTT; CDR3: CASSILVRNTGELFF
J: TRBJ2-5; length: 13; V: TRBV19; D: NA; size: NA; DNA: TGTGCCAGCAGGCGTGCCCCAAGCGAGACCCAGTACTTC; CDR3: CASRRAPSETQYF
J: TRBJ2-7; length: 19; V: TRBV20-1; D: NA; size: NA; DNA: TGCAGTGCTGATTATTTCTCCAGGGGTTCCCGGGACGGTACCTACGAGCAGTACTTC; CDR3: CSADYFSRGSRDGTYEQYF
J: TRBJ2-7; length: 14; V: TRBV29-1; D: NA; size: many; DNA: TGCAGCGTAGCGGGACAGGAAAGCTCCTACGAGCAGTACTTC; CDR3: CSVAGQESSYEQYF
J: TRBJ2-3; length: 16; V: TRBV7-2; D: NA; size: many; DNA: TGTGCCAGCAGCTTAGAAGGCGGTTCGCCCCCAGATACGCAGTATTTT; CDR3: CASSLEGGSPPDTQYF
J: TRBJ1-2; length: 15; V: TRBV5-4; D: NA; size: few; DNA: TGTGCCAGCAGCCCCGATACGGGGGGGGTTTGGGGCTACACCTTC; CDR3: CASSPDTGGVWGYTF
J: TRBJ2-1; length: 13; V: TRBV20-1; D: TRBD2; size: NA; DNA: TGCAGTGCCTCTAGCGGGATCTACAATGAGCAGTTCTTC; CDR3: CSASSGIYNEQFF
J: TRBJ1-1; length: 9; V: TRBV24-1; D: NA; size: many; DNA: TGTGCCACCTGGGGGGAAGCTTTCTTT; CDR3: CATWGEAFF
J: TRBJ1-1; length: 17; V: TRBV5-1; D: NA; size: many; DNA: TGCGCCAGCAGCATGGAAGGGTTAGGTTCCGGGGTGAGTGAAGCTTTCTTT; CDR3: CASSMEGLGSGVSEAFF
J: TRBJ2-3; length: 16; V: TRBV5-8; D: TRBD2; size: many; DNA: TGTGCCAGCAGCTTGGACGGCGGGAGGAGCACAGATACGCAGTATTTT; CDR3: CASSLDGGRSTDTQYF
J: TRBJ2-7; length: 13; V: TRBV9; D: NA; size: NA; DNA: TGTGCCAGCAGCGTAGGATGGGGCTACGAGCAGTACTTC; CDR3: CASSVGWGYEQYF
J: TRBJ1-1; length: 14; V: TRBV7-2; D: NA; size: NA; DNA: TGTGCCAGCAGCTCCTCGGCAGGGCTGGGTGAAGCTTTCTTT; CDR3: CASSSSAGLGEAFF
J: TRBJ1-5; length: 15; V: TRBV28; D: NA; size: many; DNA: TGTGCCAGCAGTTTTGAGGCGACCGGGGGTCAGCCCCAGCATTTT; CDR3: CASSFEATGGQPQHF
J: TRBJ2-7; length: 14; V: TRBV6-1; D: NA; size: many; DNA: TGTGCCAGCAGTATCCGGGACAACTCCTACGAGCAGTACTTC; CDR3: CASSIRDNSYEQYF
J: TRBJ2-7; length: 17; V: TRBV27; D: TRBD1; size: few; DNA: TGTGCCAGCAGTTTATCGAGCGGACAGGGGGCCCCCTACGAGCAGTACTTC; CDR3: CASSLSSGQGAPYEQYF
J: TRBJ2-1; length: 15; V: TRBV19; D: TRBD2; size: NA; DNA: TGTGCCAGTAGTATAGCGGCTAGCGGGAGGTATGAGCAGTTCTTC; CDR3: CASSIAASGRYEQFF
J: TRBJ2-7; length: 16; V: TRBV5-1; D: NA; size: NA; DNA: TGCGCCAGCAGCTTTCTTCCGACAGGCTTCTCCTACGAGCAGTACTTC; CDR3: CASSFLPTGFSYEQYF
J: TRBJ1-1; length: 12; V: TRBV10-3; D: TRBD1; size: many; DNA: TGTGCCGTCGGACAGGAGAACACTGAAGCTTTCTTT; CDR3: CAVGQENTEAFF
J: TRBJ2-2; length: 16; V: TRBV6-2/TRBV6-3; D: TRBD2; size: many; DNA: TGTGCCAGCAGTAGGCCCGGACTAGCGGGAGCCGGGGAGCTGTTTTTT; CDR3: CASSRPGLAGAGELFF
J: TRBJ1-1; length: 15; V: TRBV6-5; D: NA; size: NA; DNA: TGTGCCAGCAGTTACTCATACAGGGAGCACACTGAAGCTTTCTTT; CDR3: CASSYSYREHTEAFF
J: TRBJ2-1; length: 20; V: TRBV14; D: TRBD2; size: many; DNA: TGTGCCAGCAGCCAAGTGTCGGTAGCGGGAGTGTGGGCTAACTACAATGAGCAGTTCTTC; CDR3: CASSQVSVAGVWANYNEQFF
J: TRBJ1-1; length: 15; V: TRBV10-3; D: NA; size: few; DNA: TGTGCCATCAGTGAGGTAACAGGGAAGAACACTGAAGCTTTCTTT; CDR3: CAISEVTGKNTEAFF
J: TRBJ2-5; length: 13; V: TRBV12-3/TRBV12-4; D: NA; size: few; DNA: TGTGCCAGCAGTATACTAGAGACTGAGACCCAGTACTTC; CDR3: CASSILETETQYF
J: TRBJ2-1; length: 17; V: TRBV7-8; D: TRBD2; size: many; DNA: TGTGCCAGCAGCTGGAGGACTAGCGGGAGGGCCGAAAATGAGCAGTTCTTC; CDR3: CASSWRTSGRAENEQFF
J: TRBJ1-1; length: 14; V: TRBV5-6; D: NA; size: NA; DNA: TGTGCCAGCAGCTCTACCCCAGAGAACACTGAAGCTTTCTTT; CDR3: CASSSTPENTEAFF
J: TRBJ2-7; length: 16; V: TRBV15; D: NA; size: NA; DNA: TGTGCCACCAGCAGAGATAAGGGTTTGGGTTCCTACGAGCAGTACTTC; CDR3: CATSRDKGLGSYEQYF